The T cell receptor beta chain under discussion was sequenced for a study of blood T cell repertoires in COVID-19. V was clipped by 2 bases and J by 5 bases, with 12 bases between them. Per germline, CDR1 KGHSH and CDR2 LQKENI. The CDR3 extends over 14 amino acids. TCRdb's copy holds only in-frame clones and misses some; the assay was immunoSEQ multiplex PCR. The data hold approximately 240,000 clones, with 75% to 85% observed a single time. Sequenced material: peripheral blood. V and J are TRBV18 and TRBJ1-1, with D unresolved. The receptor's source is a human donor in a cohort sampled during active COVID-19. CDR3 nucleotides: TGTGCCAGCTCACCAGCGGAATCTAGAACTGAAGCTTTCTTT. This sequence encodes CASSPAESRTEAFF.